This T cell receptor beta chain derives from a study of cytomegalovirus exposure and HLA in healthy donors. In the study overall: Samples from HLA-typed donors yielded 65 million to 85 million unique TCRs in an early data release.

Regarding the study as a whole: In a later analysis, CMV-associated beta chains were mostly HLA-associated, it appeared. Information on immune exposure was restricted to one variable (CMV serostatus).

PCR was performed using 60 Vbeta and 13 Jbeta primers. Profiled with immunoSEQ multiplex PCR; TCRdb holds only in-frame clones, not every one. The sample consists of over 200,000 clones, about 84% of them appearing once. This clone was seen more than once but under ten times. Its antigen is not identified. V shed 5 bases and J shed 4 bases, with 8 bases lying between them. The CDR3 runs to 12 residues. CDR1 MDHEN and CDR2 SYDVKM come from the germline V gene. The V call is TRBV28, the J call TRBJ1-1; D not certain. This TCR derives from a human donor in good health. Material for sequencing was PBMCs. CDR3 nucleotides: TGTGCCAGCAGTCCCCCCAGCACTGAAGCTTTCTTT. Translating gives CASSPPSTEAFF.